This T cell receptor beta chain came from a study of cytomegalovirus exposure and HLA in healthy donors. Study-level findings and limits: For presence/absence analyses, sequencing depth was assumed to be roughly uniform across donors. What a later analysis showed was that several of the most significant clusters appeared linked to common viral pathogens. The study put 160 or so TCR beta chains on its list as cytomegalovirus-associated.

J gave up 5 bases and V 6 bases, and 6 bases lay outside the gene matches. Germline CDR1 reads WNHNN; CDR2 reads SYGVQD (reference sequence). This CDR3 spans 14 amino acids. Only a few counts were recorded for this clone. Antigen specificity is unknown. The study ran its PCR with 60 Vbeta and 13 Jbeta primers. Original methodology: Approximately 80 million unique TCR beta chains, roughly 11 million of them shared, were counted by a later analysis. Data came from immunoSEQ multiplex PCR; TCRdb stores just in-frame clones and leaves some out. That table furnishes V, J and clone size, whereas the DNA furnished D and trimming. The sample yields some 65,000 clones, over 50% seen once.

The source is a man aged 25-45 years in good health and CMV-seronegative. The sample taken for sequencing was PBMCs. The genes are TRBV10-1 and TRBJ2-4; 8 bases are shared with TRBD2. Here the CDR3 DNA reads TGCGCCAGCAGATTAGCGGGATCCCAAAACATTCAGTACTTC. Protein product: CASRLAGSQNIQYF.